The 15 T cell receptor beta chains below were found in one sample sequenced in a study of Ad26.COV2.S vaccination and SARS-CoV-2 variants. Some clones are missing from TCRdb's copy, which holds only in-frame ones; the method was immunoSEQ multiplex PCR. The repertoire holds around 350,000 clones, about 90% seen once, with roughly 3.9% in the top ten. The starting material was peripheral blood, obtained after recovery from COVID-19. These receptors came from a human donor who had recovered from COVID-19.

V gene TRBV4-1 combines with J gene TRBJ1-1; TRBD1 might be the D (5 bases). Trimming pared 8 bases from V and 2 bases from J, leaving 9 bases between. Germline V lookup: CDR1 MGHRA, CDR2 YSYEKL. The CDR3 totals 12 residues. This CDR3 reads CASATANTEAFF. The DNA for the CDR3 is TGCGCCAGCGCGACAGCTAACACTGAAGCTTTCTTT.

V usage is TRBV2 and J usage is TRBJ1-1; D is unclear. The CDR3 runs to 12 residues. Per the germline V gene, CDR1 is SNHLY and CDR2 is FYNNEI. V gave up 4 bases and J gave up 0 bases, with 3 bases separating them. The CDR3 loop reads CASSVVNTEAFF. DNA for the CDR3: TGTGCCAGCAGTGTGGTGAACACTGAAGCTTTCTTT.

This chain links TRBV19 with TRBJ2-5, with D uncertain. CDR3 length: 15 amino acids. Trimming shortened V by 5 bases and J by 2 bases, and 15 bases separated the two germline ends. From germline, CDR1 is LNHDA and CDR2 SQIVND (reference sequence). Here the CDR3 DNA reads TGTGCCAGTAGTCCCTACCCTACAGAACAAGAGACCCAGTACTTC. Amino acids: CASSPYPTEQETQYF.

This clone was found once. V usage is TRBV9 and J usage is TRBJ2-7, with a possible D match to TRBD1 (6 bases). CDR1 and CDR2 from the germline V gene are SGDLS and YYNGEE. The CDR3 has 13 amino acids. Trimming cost V 3 bases and J 2 bases, with 9 bases left between them. The CDR3 region has the DNA TGTGCCAGCAGCGGGGGGCCTACCTACGAGCAGTACTTC. Amino acid sequence: CASSGGPTYEQYF.

The chain joins TRBV6-4 to TRBJ1-5; the D is unclear. The germline V and J ends were trimmed by 0 bases and 0 bases, with 6 bases remaining between them. Germline V gene lookup returns CDR1 MRHNA and CDR2 SNTAGT. This CDR3 region has 15 residues. This chain's CDR3 is CASSDSGYSNQPQHF. CDR3 DNA: TGTGCCAGCAGTGACTCGGGGTATAGCAATCAGCCCCAGCATTTT.

The rearrangement links TRBV2 to TRBJ1-2, with 8 bases lining up with TRBD1. The germline gives CDR1 SNHLY, CDR2 FYNNEI. The junction had 13 bases not matched to a gene; V was cut back by 7 bases and J by 9 bases. There are 14 residues in the CDR3. CDR3 in amino acids: CASIPPRTGSSYTF. The CDR3 coding sequence is TGTGCCAGCATTCCCCCCCGGACAGGGTCCAGCTACACCTTC.

The genes are TRBV18 and TRBJ2-1; D possibly corresponds to TRBD1 (6 bases). The CDR3 runs 16 residues. Germline V gives CDR1 KGHSH, CDR2 LQKENI. Trimming cost V 3 bases and J 4 bases, with 16 bases left between them. CDR3 in DNA: TGTGCCAGCTCACCTTCCGGGACATCCCTATACAATGAGCAGTTCTTC. Its protein is CASSPSGTSLYNEQFF.

The genes are TRBV16 and TRBJ2-5, with unresolved D. The CDR3 sequence is 14 residues long. From germline, CDR1 is KGHSY and CDR2 FQNENV. Trimming left V 0 bases short and J 2 bases short, with 7 bases between. In DNA form, the CDR3 reads TGTGCCAGCAGCCAATCGGGTTCACAAGAGACCCAGTACTTC. Protein product: CASSQSGSQETQYF.

The chain joins TRBV11-2 to TRBJ1-3; 9 bases agree with TRBD1. Germline V CDR1 and CDR2: SGHAT, FQNNGV. With 2 bases clipped from V and 2 bases from J, the junction kept 4 bases outside the gene matches. The CDR3 is made up of 16 amino acids. The CDR3 loop reads CASSLLTGGTGNTIYF. CDR3 nucleotides: TGTGCCAGCAGCTTATTAACAGGGGGCACTGGAAACACCATATATTTT.

The chain couples TRBV18 to TRBJ2-3; a possible D gene is TRBD1 (6 bases). Germline values: CDR1 KGHSH, CDR2 LQKENI. The V gene lost 3 bases and the J gene lost 3 bases, with 22 bases spanning the gap. CDR3 length equals 18 residues. The CDR3 sequence is CASSPTEGLTGETDTQYF. In DNA form, the CDR3 reads TGTGCCAGCTCACCCACTGAGGGGCTGACAGGAGAGACAGATACGCAGTATTTT.

This chain uses TRBV6-5 with TRBJ1-2; TRBD1 agrees at 8 bases. Losses at the gene ends were 6 bases for V and 6 bases for J; bases not matched to a gene: 12. The CDR3 contains 15 residues. Per the germline V gene, CDR1 is MNHEY and CDR2 is SVGAGI. In nucleotides, the CDR3 is TGTGCCAGCAGACCCGGACAGGGAAGGCGTGATGGCTACACCTTC. Its protein product is CASRPGQGRRDGYTF.

The rearrangement uses TRBV9 and TRBJ2-3; 7 nucleotides agree with TRBD1. V lost 1 base, J lost 2 bases, and 4 bases stayed unmatched. The CDR3 is 15 residues long. The germline CDR1 and CDR2 sequences are SGDLS and YYNGEE. This CDR3 is CASSVSGTATDTQYF. The CDR3 DNA reads TGTGCCAGCAGCGTATCCGGGACAGCCACAGATACGCAGTATTTT.

The J gene is TRBJ1-1, the V gene TRBV29-1; D is perhaps TRBD1 (6 bases). The V end was cut by 3 bases, the J end by 4 bases, with 21 bases between. Germline V CDR1 and CDR2: SQVTM, ANQGSEA. The CDR3 is made up of 16 amino acids. CDR3 sequence: CSVEVRGKWGSTEAFF. The CDR3 bases are TGCAGCGTTGAGGTCAGGGGAAAGTGGGGATCCACTGAAGCTTTCTTT.

The chain has TRBV2 and TRBJ2-5; D is unresolved. This CDR3 contains 14 residues. In germline, CDR1 is SNHLY, CDR2 FYNNEI. V lost 3 bases and J lost 5, with 13 bases in between. The CDR3 protein is CASSEVISSETQYF. The CDR3 DNA sequence: TGTGCCAGCAGTGAGGTTATTAGTTCGGAGACCCAGTACTTC.

The V call is TRBV5-1, the J call TRBJ1-1; 12 bases agree with TRBD1. The CDR3 is 15 residues long. V lost 4 bases and J lost 4; bases outside the gene matches: 5. Germline V gene sequence: CDR1 SGHRS, CDR2 YFSETQ. The CDR3 spells CASSPGQGAVTEAFF. The CDR3 DNA follows: TGCGCCAGCAGCCCGGGACAGGGGGCTGTCACTGAAGCTTTCTTT.